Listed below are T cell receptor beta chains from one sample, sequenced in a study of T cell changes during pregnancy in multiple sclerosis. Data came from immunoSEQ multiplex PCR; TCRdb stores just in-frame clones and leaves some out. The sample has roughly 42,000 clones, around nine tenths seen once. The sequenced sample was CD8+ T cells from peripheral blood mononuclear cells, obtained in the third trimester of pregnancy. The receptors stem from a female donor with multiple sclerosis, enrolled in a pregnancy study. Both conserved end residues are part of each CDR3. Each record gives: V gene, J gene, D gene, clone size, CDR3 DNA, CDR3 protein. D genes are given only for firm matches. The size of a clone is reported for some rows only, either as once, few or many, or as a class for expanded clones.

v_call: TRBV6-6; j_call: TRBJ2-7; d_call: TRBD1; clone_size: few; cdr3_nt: TGTGCCAGCAGTTACTCTTTCACAGGGGACCACGAGCAGTACTTC; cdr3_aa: CASSYSFTGDHEQYF
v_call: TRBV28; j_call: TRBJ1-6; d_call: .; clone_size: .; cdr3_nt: TGTGCCAGCAGCCTAGGGGGGGCGGGTTCACCCCTCCACTTT; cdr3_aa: CASSLGGAGSPLHF
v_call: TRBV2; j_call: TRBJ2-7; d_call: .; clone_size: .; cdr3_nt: TGTGCCAGCAGTGAAAAGTTGCGTTTCCAACAGATGTACTTC; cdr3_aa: CASSEKLRFQQMYF
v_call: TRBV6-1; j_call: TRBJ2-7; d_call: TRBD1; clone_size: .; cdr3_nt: TGTGCCAGCAGTGGGACAGGGCTAGGCGAGCAGTACTTC; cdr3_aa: CASSGTGLGEQYF
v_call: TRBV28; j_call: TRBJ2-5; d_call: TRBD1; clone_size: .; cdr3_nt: TGTGCCAGCACCAGGACAGGTGGGCAAGAGACCCAGTACTTC; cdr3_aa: CASTRTGGQETQYF
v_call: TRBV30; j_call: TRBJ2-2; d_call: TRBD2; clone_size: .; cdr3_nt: TGTGCCTGGAGGACTAGCGGCACCGGGGAGCTGTTTTTT; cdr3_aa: CAWRTSGTGELFF
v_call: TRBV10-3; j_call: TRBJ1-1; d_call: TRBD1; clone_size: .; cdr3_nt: TGTGCCATCAGGGTAGGGACAGGGGGGACGAACACTGAAGCTTTCTTT; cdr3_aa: CAIRVGTGGTNTEAFF
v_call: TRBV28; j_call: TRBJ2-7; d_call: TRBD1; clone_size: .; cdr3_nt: TGTGCCAGCAGTGAAACTACAGGGGCCAGCCCCTACGAGCAGTACTTC; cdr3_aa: CASSETTGASPYEQYF
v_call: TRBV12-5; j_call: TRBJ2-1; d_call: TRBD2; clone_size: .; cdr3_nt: TGTGCTAGTGGCCAGCGGGACTCCTACAATGAGCAGTTCTTC; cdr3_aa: CASGQRDSYNEQFF
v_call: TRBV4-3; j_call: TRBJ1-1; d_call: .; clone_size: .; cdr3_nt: TGCGCCAGCAGCCAAGGGTGGGGGGCAGCGGGAACTGAAGCTTTCTTT; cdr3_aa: CASSQGWGAAGTEAFF